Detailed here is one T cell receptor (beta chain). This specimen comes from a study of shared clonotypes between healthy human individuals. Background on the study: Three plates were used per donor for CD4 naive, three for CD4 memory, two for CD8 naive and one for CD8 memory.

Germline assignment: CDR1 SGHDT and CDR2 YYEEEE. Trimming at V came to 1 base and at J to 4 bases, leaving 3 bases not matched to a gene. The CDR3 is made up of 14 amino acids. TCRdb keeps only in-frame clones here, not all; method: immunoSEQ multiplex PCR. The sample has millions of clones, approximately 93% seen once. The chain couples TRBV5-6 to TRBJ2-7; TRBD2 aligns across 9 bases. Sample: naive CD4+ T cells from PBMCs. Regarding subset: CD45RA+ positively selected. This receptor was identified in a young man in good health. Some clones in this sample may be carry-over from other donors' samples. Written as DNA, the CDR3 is TGTGCCAGCAGCTTGTTAGCGGGAGTATACGAGCAGTACTTC. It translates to CASSLLAGVYEQYF.